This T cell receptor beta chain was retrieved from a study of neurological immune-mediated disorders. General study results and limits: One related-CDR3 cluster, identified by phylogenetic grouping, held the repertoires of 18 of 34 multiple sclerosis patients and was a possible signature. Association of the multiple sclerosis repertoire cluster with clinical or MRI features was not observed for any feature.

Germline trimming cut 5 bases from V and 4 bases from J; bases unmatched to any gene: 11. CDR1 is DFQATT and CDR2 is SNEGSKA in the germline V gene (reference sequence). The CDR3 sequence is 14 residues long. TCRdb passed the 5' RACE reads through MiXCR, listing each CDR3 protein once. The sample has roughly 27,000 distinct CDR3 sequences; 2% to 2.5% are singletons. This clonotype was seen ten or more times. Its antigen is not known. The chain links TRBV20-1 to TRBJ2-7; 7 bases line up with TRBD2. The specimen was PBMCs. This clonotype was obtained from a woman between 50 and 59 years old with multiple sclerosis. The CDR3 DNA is TGCAGTGCTGGTGAGGCTAGCGGACGTTACGAGCAGTACTTC. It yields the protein CSAGEASGRYEQYF.